Below are 20 T cell receptor beta chains sequenced from a single sample in a study of T cell clonality in common variable immunodeficiency. Using immunoSEQ multiplex PCR, the repertoire was profiled, and TCRdb retains in-frame clones only, with some absent. Sampling found approximately 34,000 clones, none seen once. Sequenced input: peripheral blood mononuclear cells. The receptors originated from a person aged 18 to 69 in good health.

This clone has a count of ten or more. One end of the junction varies from germline; a read error may be responsible. The read stops 3 residues short of the end of the CDR3; the missing end is completed from the germline J gene. This chain connects TRBV4-2 to TRBJ1-2; TRBD1 aligns across 7 bases. The CDR3 has 13 residues. CDR1 and CDR2 (germline): LGHNA, YNFKEQ. The covered CDR3 bases are TGCGCCAGCAGCCGAAAGAGGGGGCTCGGC. Its translation is CASSRKRGLG. The whole CDR3 region reads CASSRKRGLGYTF.

Ten or more counts support this clone. Read data end 3 residues before the CDR3 end; the end is taken from the germline J gene. This sequence joins TRBV7-2 and TRBJ2-1; tentatively, D is TRBD1 (6 bases). The V gene's germline CDR1 is SGHTA and CDR2 FQGNSA. V lost 5 bases and J 4 bases, leaving 12 bases between the germline ends. The CDR3 sequence is 14 residues long. CDR3 in amino acids: CASSMDSTYNEQFF. The part of the CDR3 DNA that was read is TGTGCCAGCAGCATGGACAGTACTTACAATGAG. Using reference TRBV7-2 and TRBJ2-1 for the parts outside the CDR3, the full variable domain is GAGVSQSPSNKVTEKGKDVELRCDPISGHTALYWYRQSLGQGLEFLIYFQGNSAPDKSGLPSDRFSAERTGGSVSTLTIQRTQQEDSAVYLCASSMDSTYNEQFFGPGTRLTVL.

Ten or more counts support this clone. CDR3: CSARRGNTGELFF. Partial CDR3 DNA: TGCAGTGCTCGGAGGGGGAACACCGGGGAG. The chain carries TRBV20-1 and TRBJ2-2; D perhaps matches TRBD2 (6 bases). The sequence runs out 3 residues before the end of the CDR3; the remainder is reconstructed from the germline J gene. V was cut by 5 bases and J by 1 base, with 8 bases left in between. The CDR3 is made up of 13 amino acids. From germline, CDR1 is DFQATT and CDR2 SNEGSKA (reference sequence).

The sample holds many counts of this clone. At one end the junction does not follow the germline gene, possibly because of a read error. Coverage ceases 3 residues before the CDR3 finishes, and the germline J gene fills in the end. The chain recombines TRBV4-2 with TRBJ1-2; D remains ambiguous. This CDR3 region has 14 residues. Germline loops: CDR1 LGHNA, CDR2 YNFKEQ. This CDR3 reads CASSPLEGFYGYTF. Incomplete CDR3 DNA: TGCGCCAGCAGCCCTCTTGAGGGTTTCTATGGC.

There are many counts of this clone. The read is 3 residues too short to cover the CDR3 end, so that end is filled in from the germline J gene. V gene TRBV11-2 combines with J gene TRBJ2-5, with D unclear. The germline gives CDR1 SGHAT, CDR2 FQNNGV. This CDR3 is 13 amino acids long. The ends were cut back, 5 bases at V and 2 bases at J, with 9 bases in the middle. CDR3 protein: CASSPHRQETQYF. Incomplete CDR3 DNA: TGTGCCAGCAGCCCACACCGACAAGAGACC.

This clone was counted ten times or more. The read gets to within 3 residues of the CDR3 end, and the germline J gene fills in the rest. The chain combines TRBV9 with TRBJ2-2; TRBD1 is a possible D gene (5 bases). The V gene lost 3 bases and the J gene lost 3 bases, with 6 bases spanning the gap. The CDR3 length is 13 residues. CDR1 is SGDLS and CDR2 is YYNGEE in the germline V gene. CDR3 DNA (partial): TGTGCCAGCAGCGGACAGTACACCGGGGAG. It yields the protein CASSGQYTGE. The full CDR3 is CASSGQYTGELFF.

This clone was seen many times. The read ends 3 residues before the CDR3 terminus; that terminus is restored from the germline J gene. The rearrangement uses TRBV7-2 and TRBJ1-2; D unclear. The CDR3 runs 15 residues. The germline gives CDR1 SGHTA, CDR2 FQGNSA. V was clipped by 1 base and J by 4 bases, with 13 bases between them. The CDR3 sequence: CASSLGQAASYGYTF. The CDR3 bases that were read are TGTGCCAGCAGCTTAGGCCAAGCAGCGAGCTATGGC.

This clone has ten or more counts. The read terminates 3 residues before the CDR3 end, so the remaining end is supplied by the germline J gene. Additional DNA sequences in this sample encode the identical CDR3. The V gene is TRBV6-2 or TRBV6-3, the J gene TRBJ1-1; D is uncertain. CDR1 and CDR2 (germline): MNHEY, SVGEGT. The CDR3 length is 12 residues. With 2 bases removed from V and 5 bases from J, the gap between germline ends came to 6 bases. The CDR3 spells CASSYRVTEAFF. CDR3 bases read: TGTGCCAGCAGTTACAGGGTGACTGAA.

This clone was observed many times. The read terminates 3 residues before the CDR3 end, so the remaining end is supplied by the germline J gene. The chain combines TRBV2 with TRBJ2-5; 7 bases are a match to TRBD1. In germline, CDR1 is SNHLY, CDR2 FYNNEI. This CDR3 has 13 residues. V dropped 6 bases and J dropped 3; count of bases not matched to a gene: 4. CDR3 DNA (partial): TGTGCCAGCAGGCTCGACAGGGAAGAGACC. It translates to CASRLDREET. Given in full, the CDR3 is CASRLDREETQYF.

This clone was found many times. The sequenced part of the CDR3 DNA is TGTGCCAGTGCGGGGGGAAGTGGGTATACG. Amino acids: CASAGGSGYT. The complete CDR3 protein is CASAGGSGYTQYF. The rearrangement uses TRBV19 and TRBJ2-3, with 8 bases fitting TRBD2. The read gets to within 3 residues of the CDR3 end, and the germline J gene fills in the rest. Germline trimming cut 8 bases from V and 7 bases from J; bases unmatched to any gene: 8. Per the germline V gene, CDR1 is LNHDA and CDR2 is SQIVND (reference sequence). The CDR3 sequence is 13 residues long.

This clone was counted at least ten times. At one of its ends the junction is not consistent with the germline gene, which may arise from a read error. The read terminates 3 residues ahead of where the CDR3 ends, so the germline J gene completes it. The J gene is TRBJ1-4, the V gene TRBV4-2; perhaps TRBD1 as D (5 bases). Germline values: CDR1 LGHNA, CDR2 YNFKEQ. The CDR3 spans 16 residues. Partial CDR3 DNA: TGCGCCAGCAGCCAAGCCAGGGTTGGGTCTAATGAAAAA. Translation gives CASSQARVGSNEK. The full CDR3 sequence reads CASSQARVGSNEKLFF.

In this sample, this clone turned up many times. The CDR3 end is not reached by the read, which stops 3 residues before it; the germline J gene fills it in. The chain employs TRBV20-1 and TRBJ2-5; D perhaps matches TRBD1 (6 bases). The CDR3 runs 13 residues. Trimming shortened V by 7 bases and J by 4 bases, and 16 bases separated the two germline ends. Germline V gene data show CDR1 as DFQATT and CDR2 as SNEGSKA (reference sequence). Here the CDR3 reads CSVPGDTGETQYF. The part of the CDR3 DNA that was read is TGCAGTGTCCCCGGGGACACGGGAGAGACC.

In this sample, this clone turned up many times. The CDR3 bases that were read are TGCGCCAGCAGCTTACAGCCTAATCAGCCC. Translated, it gives CASSLQPNQP. The CDR3 in full is CASSLQPNQPQHF. The rearrangement links TRBV5-1 to TRBJ1-5; D not certain. The read halts 3 residues ahead of the CDR3 end, with the missing end drawn from the germline J gene. The CDR3 sequence is 13 residues long. Trimming cost V 2 bases and J 4 bases, with 7 bases left between them. Germline V gene sequence: CDR1 SGHRS, CDR2 YFSETQ.

The sample holds many counts of this clone. The read is 3 residues too short to cover the CDR3 end, so that end is filled in from the germline J gene. The chain employs TRBV7-2 and TRBJ2-7; possible D gene TRBD2, 5 bases. Germline values: CDR1 SGHTA, CDR2 FQGNSA. V was clipped by 5 bases and J by 0 bases, with 14 bases between them. The CDR3 extends over 15 amino acids. Partial CDR3 DNA: TGTGCCAGCAGCACCACTAGTGACTTCTCCTACGAG. It specifies CASSTTSDFSYE. The entire CDR3 is CASSTTSDFSYEQYF.

This clone was seen many times. The CDR3 DNA, read in part, is TGTGCCAGCAGTGTGTTACAGGGGCGTCGCACCGGGGAG. Its translation is CASSVLQGRRTGE. The entire CDR3 is CASSVLQGRRTGELFF. The rearrangement uses TRBV6-1 and TRBJ2-2; 7 nucleotides match TRBD1. The read terminates 3 residues ahead of where the CDR3 ends, so the germline J gene completes it. The germline V gene encodes CDR1 MNHNS and CDR2 SASEGT. V was clipped by 4 bases and J by 4 bases; unmatched bases: 9. The CDR3 has 16 amino acids.

This clone was seen repeatedly, ten times or more. The read terminates 3 residues before the CDR3 end, so the remaining end is supplied by the germline J gene. The chain combines TRBV5-1 with TRBJ2-7; D call uncertain. This CDR3 has 14 amino acids. The germline V gene has CDR1 SGHRS and CDR2 YFSETQ. Trimming took 0 bases from V and 0 from J, leaving 7 bases between them. CDR3 DNA (partial): TGCGCCAGCAGCTTGGATTCGGTCTCCTACGAG. Its translation: CASSLDSVSYE. The full CDR3 protein is CASSLDSVSYEQYF. The variable domain in full, with the rest retrieved from reference TRBV5-1 and TRBJ2-7, is KAGVTQTPRYLIKTRGQQVTLSCSPISGHRSVSWYQQTPGQGLQFLFEYFSETQRNKGNFPGRFSGRQFSNSRSEMNVSTLELGDSALYLCASSLDSVSYEQYFGPGTRLTVT.

This clone was detected many times. The read terminates 3 residues before the CDR3 end, so the remaining end is supplied by the germline J gene. The chain uses TRBV19 and TRBJ2-6, with D unclear. The CDR3 is 17 amino acids. With 5 bases removed from V and 2 bases from J, the gap between germline ends came to 16 bases. Germline loops: CDR1 LNHDA, CDR2 SQIVND (reference sequence). The CDR3 spells CASSVNQEPTGANVLTF. The CDR3 DNA, read in part, is TGTGCCAGTAGTGTAAACCAGGAGCCTACTGGGGCCAACGTC.

This clone was picked up many times. The read is 3 residues too short to cover the CDR3 end, so that end is filled in from the germline J gene. The J gene is TRBJ1-1, the V gene TRBV20-1, with D tentatively TRBD1 (6 bases). Germline loops: CDR1 DFQATT, CDR2 SNEGSKA (reference sequence). The CDR3 contains 14 residues. The V and J ends lost 1 base and 4 bases respectively, with 13 bases between them. The CDR3 is CSARVQGWGTEAFF. The CDR3 DNA, read in part, is TGCAGTGCTAGAGTACAGGGTTGGGGCACTGAA.

This clone was recorded many times. Sequencing ends 3 residues short of the CDR3 end; the germline J gene provides the rest. The chain couples TRBV7-9 to TRBJ2-7; 9 nucleotides agree with TRBD1. CDR1 and CDR2 (germline): SEHNR, FQNEAQ (reference sequence). Trimming at V came to 5 bases and at J to 5 bases, leaving 10 bases not matched to a gene. The CDR3 has 15 amino acids. The CDR3 here is CASSGGWDRDNEQYF. The CDR3 bases that were read are TGTGCCAGCAGCGGTGGGTGGGACAGGGACAACGAG. Together with reference TRBV7-9 and TRBJ2-7, the CDR3 gives the full variable domain: DTGVSQNPRHKITKRGQNVTFRCDPISEHNRLYWYRQTLGQGPEFLTYFQNEAQLEKSRLLSDRFSAERPKGSFSTLEIQRTEQGDSAMYLCASSGGWDRDNEQYFGPGTRLTVT.

A note on this clone: With the read ending 3 residues before the CDR3 end, the germline J gene is used to fill in that end. The V and J genes are TRBV6-2 or TRBV6-3 and TRBJ2-4, with D possibly being TRBD2 (5 bases). This CDR3 contains 14 residues. Germline lookup yields CDR1 MNHEY and CDR2 SVGEGT. This CDR3 is CASSPRVSIYGQYF. CDR3 bases read: TGTGCCAGCAGCCCGAGGGTATCTATTTATGGT.